What follows is one T cell receptor (beta chain) and its context. Its target is not known. The data were obtained in a study of cytomegalovirus exposure and HLA in healthy donors. Overall study results and limits: CMV serostatus was the only recorded immune exposure for donors. Rare sequences made up most TCRs, while some public TCRs were found in many donors. A likely sequencing artifact accounted for one observed cluster of highly shared sequence variants.

Among the donors, all were healthy bone marrow donors. Primers: 60 Vbeta forward and 13 Jbeta reverse. Repertoires were generated with immunoSEQ multiplex PCR, while TCRdb's copy carries only in-frame clones and drops some. The sample contains more than 110,000 clones, 70% of which appear only once. The sample comprised PBMCs. The receptor's source is a young woman in good health and CMV-seronegative.

The DNA for the CDR3 is TGTGCCAGCAGTGACCAGGGTACGCTCAATCAGCCCCAGCATTTT. It is translated as CASSDQGTLNQPQHF. The V call is TRBV6-1, the J call TRBJ1-5, with a weak D call TRBD1 (5 bases). Per the germline V gene, CDR1 is MNHNS and CDR2 is SASEGT. The V end lost 3 bases, the J end lost 3 bases, and 12 bases lay between the germline ends. The CDR3 is 15 amino acids.